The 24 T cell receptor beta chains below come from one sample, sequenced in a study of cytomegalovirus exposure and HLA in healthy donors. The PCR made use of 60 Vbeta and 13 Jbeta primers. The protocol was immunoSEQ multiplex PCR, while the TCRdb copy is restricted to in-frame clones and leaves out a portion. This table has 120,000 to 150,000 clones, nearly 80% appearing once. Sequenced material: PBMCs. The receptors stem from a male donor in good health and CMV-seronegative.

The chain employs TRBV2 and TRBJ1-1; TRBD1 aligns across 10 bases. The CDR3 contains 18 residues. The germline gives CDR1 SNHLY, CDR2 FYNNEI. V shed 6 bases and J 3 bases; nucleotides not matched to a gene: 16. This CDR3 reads CASRWGRGTGVKDTEAFF. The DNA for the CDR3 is TGTGCCAGCAGGTGGGGGAGGGGGACAGGGGTTAAGGACACTGAAGCTTTCTTT.

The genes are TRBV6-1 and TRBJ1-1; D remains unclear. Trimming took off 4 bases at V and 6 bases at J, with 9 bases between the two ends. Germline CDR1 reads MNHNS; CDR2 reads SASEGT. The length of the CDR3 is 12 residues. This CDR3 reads CASSGTLAEAFF. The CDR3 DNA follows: TGTGCCAGCAGTGGGACTTTGGCTGAAGCTTTCTTT.

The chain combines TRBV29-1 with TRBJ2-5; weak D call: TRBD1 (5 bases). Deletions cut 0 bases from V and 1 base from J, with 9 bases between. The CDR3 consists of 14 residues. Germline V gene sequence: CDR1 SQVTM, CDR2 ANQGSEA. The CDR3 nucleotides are TGCAGCGTTGAAGATGGGGCCCTCCAAGAGACCCAGTACTTC. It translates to CSVEDGALQETQYF. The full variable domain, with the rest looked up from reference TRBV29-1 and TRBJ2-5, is SAVISQKPSRDICQRGTSLTIQCQVDSQVTMMFWYRQQPGQSLTLIATANQGSEATYESGFVIDKFPISRPNLTFSTLTVSNMSPEDSSIYLCSVEDGALQETQYFGPGTRLLVL.

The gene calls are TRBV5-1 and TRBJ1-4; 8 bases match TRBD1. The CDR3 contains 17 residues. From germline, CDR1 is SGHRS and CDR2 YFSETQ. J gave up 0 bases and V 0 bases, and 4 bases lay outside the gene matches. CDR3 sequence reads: CASSLGGQVATNEKLFF. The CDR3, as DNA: TGCGCCAGCAGCTTGGGGGGACAGGTTGCAACTAATGAAAAACTGTTTTTT.

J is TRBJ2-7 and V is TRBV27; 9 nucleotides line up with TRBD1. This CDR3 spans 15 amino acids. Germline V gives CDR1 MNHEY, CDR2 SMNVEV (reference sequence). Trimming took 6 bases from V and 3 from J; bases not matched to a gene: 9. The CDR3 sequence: CASRGAGTGFYEQYF. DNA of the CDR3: TGTGCCAGCAGGGGGGCAGGGACAGGGTTCTACGAGCAGTACTTC.

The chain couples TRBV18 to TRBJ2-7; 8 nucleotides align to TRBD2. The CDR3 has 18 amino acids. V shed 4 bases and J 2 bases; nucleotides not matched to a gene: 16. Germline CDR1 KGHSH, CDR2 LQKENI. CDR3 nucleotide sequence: TGTGCCAGCTCACGAAACCCTTCCCCTGCGGGGGGCACCTACGAGCAGTACTTC. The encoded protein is CASSRNPSPAGGTYEQYF.

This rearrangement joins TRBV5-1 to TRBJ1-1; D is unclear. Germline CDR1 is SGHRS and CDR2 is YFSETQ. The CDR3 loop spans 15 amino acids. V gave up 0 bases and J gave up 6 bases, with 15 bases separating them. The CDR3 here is CASSLVTPAVAEAFF. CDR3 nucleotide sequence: TGCGCCAGCAGCTTGGTGACCCCGGCGGTCGCTGAAGCTTTCTTT. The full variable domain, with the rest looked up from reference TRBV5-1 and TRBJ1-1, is KAGVTQTPRYLIKTRGQQVTLSCSPISGHRSVSWYQQTPGQGLQFLFEYFSETQRNKGNFPGRFSGRQFSNSRSEMNVSTLELGDSALYLCASSLVTPAVAEAFFGQGTRLTVV.

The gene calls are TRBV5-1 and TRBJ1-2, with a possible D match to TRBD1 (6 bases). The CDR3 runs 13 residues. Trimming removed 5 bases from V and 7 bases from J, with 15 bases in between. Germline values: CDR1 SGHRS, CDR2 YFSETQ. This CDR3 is CASRPDSLGGYTF. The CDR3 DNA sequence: TGCGCCAGCAGACCGGACAGCCTCGGTGGCTACACCTTC.

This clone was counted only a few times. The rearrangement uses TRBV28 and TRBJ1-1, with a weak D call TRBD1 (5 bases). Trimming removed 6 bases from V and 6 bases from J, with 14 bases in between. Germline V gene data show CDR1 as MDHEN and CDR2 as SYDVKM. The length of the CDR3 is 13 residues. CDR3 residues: CASSPWGGSEAFF. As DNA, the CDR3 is TGTGCCAGCAGCCCCTGGGGGGGATCTGAAGCTTTCTTT.

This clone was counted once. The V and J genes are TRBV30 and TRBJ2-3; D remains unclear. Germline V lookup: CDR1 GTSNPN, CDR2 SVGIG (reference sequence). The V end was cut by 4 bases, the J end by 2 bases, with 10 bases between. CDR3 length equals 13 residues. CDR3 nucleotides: TGTGCCTGGACCCCAGTTCACACAGATACGCAGTATTTT. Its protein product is CAWTPVHTDTQYF.

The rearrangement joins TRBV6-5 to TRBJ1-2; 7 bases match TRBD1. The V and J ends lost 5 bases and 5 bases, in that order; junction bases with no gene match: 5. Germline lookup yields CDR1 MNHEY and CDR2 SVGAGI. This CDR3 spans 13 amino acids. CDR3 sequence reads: CASSPGQAYGYTF. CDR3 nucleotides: TGTGCCAGCAGTCCCGGACAGGCTTATGGCTACACCTTC.

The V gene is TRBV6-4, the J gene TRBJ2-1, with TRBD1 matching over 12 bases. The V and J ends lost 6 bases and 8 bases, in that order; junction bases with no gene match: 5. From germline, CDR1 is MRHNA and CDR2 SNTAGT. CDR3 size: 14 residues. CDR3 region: CASSMGQGADEQFF. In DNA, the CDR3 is TGTGCCAGCAGCATGGGACAGGGGGCGGATGAGCAGTTCTTC.

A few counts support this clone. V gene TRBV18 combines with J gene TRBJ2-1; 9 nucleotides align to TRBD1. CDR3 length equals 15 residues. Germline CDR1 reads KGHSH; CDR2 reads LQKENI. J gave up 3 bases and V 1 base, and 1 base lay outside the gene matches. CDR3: CASSPRQGDYNEQFF. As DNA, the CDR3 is TGTGCCAGCTCACCACGACAGGGGGACTACAATGAGCAGTTCTTC.

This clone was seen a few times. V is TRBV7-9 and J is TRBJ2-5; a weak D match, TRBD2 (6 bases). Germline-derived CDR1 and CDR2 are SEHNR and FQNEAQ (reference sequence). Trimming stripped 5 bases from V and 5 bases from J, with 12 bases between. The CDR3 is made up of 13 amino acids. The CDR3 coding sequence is TGTGCCAGCAGCCTAATGAGCGGGGAGACCCAGTACTTC. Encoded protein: CASSLMSGETQYF.

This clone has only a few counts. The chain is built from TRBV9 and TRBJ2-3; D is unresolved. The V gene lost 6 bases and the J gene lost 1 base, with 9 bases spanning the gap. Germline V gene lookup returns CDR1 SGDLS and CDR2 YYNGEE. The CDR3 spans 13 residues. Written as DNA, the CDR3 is TGTGCCAGCAATTCGGTGGGCACAGATACGCAGTATTTT. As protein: CASNSVGTDTQYF. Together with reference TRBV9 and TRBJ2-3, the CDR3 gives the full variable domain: DSGVTQTPKHLITATGQRVTLRCSPRSGDLSVYWYQQSLDQGLQFLIQYYNGEERAKGNILERFSAQQFPDLHSELNLSSLELGDSALYFCASNSVGTDTQYFGPGTRLTVL.

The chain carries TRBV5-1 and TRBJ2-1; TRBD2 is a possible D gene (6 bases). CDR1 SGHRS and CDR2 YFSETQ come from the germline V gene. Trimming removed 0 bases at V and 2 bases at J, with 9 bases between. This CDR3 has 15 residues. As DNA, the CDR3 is TGCGCCAGCAGCTTGGGGACTAATCCCTACAATGAGCAGTTCTTC. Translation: CASSLGTNPYNEQFF.

The CDR3 DNA reads as TGTGCCAGCAGCTTAAGGGGCCGGGGGTTCTCTGAAGCTTTCTTT. This gives the protein CASSLRGRGFSEAFF. The chain couples TRBV11-2 to TRBJ1-1, with a possible D match to TRBD1 (5 bases). V lost 2 bases and J lost 6, with 16 bases in between. The germline gives CDR1 SGHAT, CDR2 FQNNGV. This CDR3 is built from 15 residues. Full variable domain (rest looked up from reference TRBV11-2 and TRBJ1-1): EAGVAQSPRYKIIEKRQSVAFWCNPISGHATLYWYQQILGQGPKLLIQFQNNGVVDDSQLPKDRFSAERLKGVDSTLKIQPAKLEDSAVYLCASSLRGRGFSEAFFGQGTRLTVV.

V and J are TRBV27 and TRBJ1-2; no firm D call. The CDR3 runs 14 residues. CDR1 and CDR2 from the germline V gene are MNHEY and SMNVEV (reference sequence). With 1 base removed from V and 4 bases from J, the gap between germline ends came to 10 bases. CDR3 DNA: TGTGCCAGCAGTTTATATCCCGCGCCCTATGGCTACACCTTC. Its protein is CASSLYPAPYGYTF.

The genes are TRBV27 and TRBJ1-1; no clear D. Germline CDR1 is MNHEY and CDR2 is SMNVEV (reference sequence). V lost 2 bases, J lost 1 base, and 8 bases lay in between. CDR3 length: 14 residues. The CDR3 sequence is CASSLGPGNTEAFF. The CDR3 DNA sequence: TGTGCCAGCAGTTTAGGCCCGGGGAACACTGAAGCTTTCTTT.

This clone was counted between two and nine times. CDR3 loop: CASSAAGGAAYEQYF. CDR3 DNA: TGTGCCAGCAGCGCCGCGGGGGGGGCGGCCTACGAGCAGTACTTC. The chain carries TRBV9 and TRBJ2-7, with 9 positions matching TRBD2. The germline CDR1 and CDR2 sequences are SGDLS and YYNGEE. This CDR3 comprises 15 residues. The ends lost 3 bases at V and 2 bases at J; junction bases unmatched: 6.

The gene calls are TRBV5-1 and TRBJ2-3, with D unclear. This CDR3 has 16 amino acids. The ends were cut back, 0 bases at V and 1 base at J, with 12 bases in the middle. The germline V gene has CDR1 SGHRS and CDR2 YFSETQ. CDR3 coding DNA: TGCGCCAGCAGCTTGGGGCTCCATGAACGCACAGATACGCAGTATTTT. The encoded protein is CASSLGLHERTDTQYF. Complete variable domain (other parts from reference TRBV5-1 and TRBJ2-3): KAGVTQTPRYLIKTRGQQVTLSCSPISGHRSVSWYQQTPGQGLQFLFEYFSETQRNKGNFPGRFSGRQFSNSRSEMNVSTLELGDSALYLCASSLGLHERTDTQYFGPGTRLTVL.

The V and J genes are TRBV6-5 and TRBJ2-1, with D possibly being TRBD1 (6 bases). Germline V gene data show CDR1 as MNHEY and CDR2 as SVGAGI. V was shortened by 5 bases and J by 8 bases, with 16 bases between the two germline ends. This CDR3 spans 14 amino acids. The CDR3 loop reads CASSIYRVSDEQFF. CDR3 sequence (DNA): TGTGCCAGCAGTATATACAGGGTTTCCGATGAGCAGTTCTTC.

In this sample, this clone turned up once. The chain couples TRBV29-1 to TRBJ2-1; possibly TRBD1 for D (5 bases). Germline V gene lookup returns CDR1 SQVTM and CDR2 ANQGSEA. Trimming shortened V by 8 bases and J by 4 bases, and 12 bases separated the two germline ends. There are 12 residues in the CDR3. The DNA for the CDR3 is TGCAGCCTTAGGGGCCTTTACAATGAGCAGTTCTTC. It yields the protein CSLRGLYNEQFF.

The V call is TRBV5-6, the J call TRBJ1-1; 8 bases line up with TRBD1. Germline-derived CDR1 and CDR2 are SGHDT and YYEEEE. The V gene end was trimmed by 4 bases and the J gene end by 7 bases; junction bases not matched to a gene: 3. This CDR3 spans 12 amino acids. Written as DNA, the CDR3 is TGTGCCAGCAGCGCCACAGGGGGTGAAGCTTTCTTT. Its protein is CASSATGGEAFF. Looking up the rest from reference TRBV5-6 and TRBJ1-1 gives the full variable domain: DAGVTQSPTHLIKTRGQQVTLRCSPKSGHDTVSWYQQALGQGPQFIFQYYEEEERQRGNFPDRFSGHQFPNYSSELNVNALLLGDSALYLCASSATGGEAFFGQGTRLTVV.